The clone carrying this T cell receptor (beta chain) occurred many times. Its specificity is unknown. The source of the sample is a study of T-cell reconstitution after alpha-beta-depleted transplantation in children. Study outcomes and limitations: T-cell numbers and diversity, one year after transplant, stemmed largely from T cells that were newly produced. Surviving recipient T cells and intrathymic progenitors accounted for some patients' high TCRbeta diversity at day 60. About two months after transplant, alpha-beta T cells reportedly came from several hundred expanded graft clones.

The CDR3 is made up of 13 amino acids. Per the germline V gene, CDR1 is ENHRY and CDR2 is SYGVKD. V was cut by 8 bases and J by 3 bases, with 10 bases left in between. Unique molecular identifiers were used to barcode this TCRbeta library. TCRdb processed the PCR reads anew with MiXCR; each CDR3 protein has one entry. Here the sample spans 550,000 to 800,000 distinct CDR3 sequences, under 15% being singletons. The rearrangement links TRBV10-3 to TRBJ2-2; D is unclear. The receptor comes from a girl between 2 and 10 years old with congenital amegakaryocytic thrombocytopenia, due to receive a stem cell transplant. This specimen was PBMCs, taken before TCRalphabeta/CD19-depleted stem cell transplant. CDR3 nucleotide sequence: TGTGCCATCCGGGTCCTAGACACCGGGGAGCTGTTTTTT. Translation: CAIRVLDTGELFF.